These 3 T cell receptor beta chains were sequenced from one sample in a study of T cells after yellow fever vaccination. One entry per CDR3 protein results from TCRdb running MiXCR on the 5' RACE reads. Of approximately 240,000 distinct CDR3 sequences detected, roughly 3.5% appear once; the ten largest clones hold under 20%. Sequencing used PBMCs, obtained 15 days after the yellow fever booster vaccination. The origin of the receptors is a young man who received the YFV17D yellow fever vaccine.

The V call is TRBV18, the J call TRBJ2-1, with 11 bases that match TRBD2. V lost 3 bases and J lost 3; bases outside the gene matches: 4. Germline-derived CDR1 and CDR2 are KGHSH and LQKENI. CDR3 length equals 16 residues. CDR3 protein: CASSPLAGGNYNEQFF. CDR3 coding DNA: TGTGCCAGCTCACCCTTAGCGGGGGGGAACTACAATGAGCAGTTCTTC.

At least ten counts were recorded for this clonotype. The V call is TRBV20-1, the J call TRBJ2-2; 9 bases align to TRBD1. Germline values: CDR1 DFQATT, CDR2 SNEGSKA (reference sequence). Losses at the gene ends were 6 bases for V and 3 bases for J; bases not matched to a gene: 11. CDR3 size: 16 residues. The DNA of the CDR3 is TGCAGTGCCAAACAATGGGACAGGGAGGACACCGGGGAGCTGTTTTTT. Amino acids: CSAKQWDREDTGELFF.

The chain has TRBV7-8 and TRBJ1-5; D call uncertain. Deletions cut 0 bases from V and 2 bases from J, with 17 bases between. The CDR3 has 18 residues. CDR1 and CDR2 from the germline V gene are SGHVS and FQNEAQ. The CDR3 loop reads CASSLAHNAGVRNQPQHF. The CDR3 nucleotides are TGTGCCAGCAGCTTAGCGCACAACGCTGGGGTACGCAATCAGCCCCAGCATTTT.